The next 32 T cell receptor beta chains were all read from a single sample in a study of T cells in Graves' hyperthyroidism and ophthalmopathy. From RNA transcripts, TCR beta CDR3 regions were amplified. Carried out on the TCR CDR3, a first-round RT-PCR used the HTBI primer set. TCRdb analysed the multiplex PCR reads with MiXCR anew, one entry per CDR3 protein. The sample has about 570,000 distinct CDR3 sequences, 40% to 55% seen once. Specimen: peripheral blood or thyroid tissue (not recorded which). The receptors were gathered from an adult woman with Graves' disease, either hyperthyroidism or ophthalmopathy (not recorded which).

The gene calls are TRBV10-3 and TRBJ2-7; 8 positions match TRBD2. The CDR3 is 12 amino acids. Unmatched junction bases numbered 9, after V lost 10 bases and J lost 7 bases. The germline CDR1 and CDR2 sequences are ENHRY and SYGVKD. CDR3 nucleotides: TGTGCCACCATTGGACTAGCTCGTGAGCAGTACTTC. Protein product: CATIGLAREQYF.

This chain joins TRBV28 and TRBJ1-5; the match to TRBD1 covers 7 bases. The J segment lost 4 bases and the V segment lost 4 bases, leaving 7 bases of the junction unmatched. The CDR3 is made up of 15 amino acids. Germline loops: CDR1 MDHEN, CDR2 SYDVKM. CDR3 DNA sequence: TGTGCCAGCAGTTCGGACAGGTCACCAAATCAGCCCCAGCATTTT. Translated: CASSSDRSPNQPQHF.

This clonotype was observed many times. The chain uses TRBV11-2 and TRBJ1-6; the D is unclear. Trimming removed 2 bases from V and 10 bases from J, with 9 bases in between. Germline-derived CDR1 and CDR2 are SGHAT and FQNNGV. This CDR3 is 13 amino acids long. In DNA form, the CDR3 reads TGTGCCAGCAGCTTATCAGGAGACTCACCCCTCCACTTT. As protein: CASSLSGDSPLHF.

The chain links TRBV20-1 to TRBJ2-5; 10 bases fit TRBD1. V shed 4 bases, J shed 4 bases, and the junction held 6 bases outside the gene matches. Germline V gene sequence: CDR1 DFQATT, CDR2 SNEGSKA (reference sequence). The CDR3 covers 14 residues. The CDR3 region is CSAIWDRGRETQYF. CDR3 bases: TGCAGTGCTATATGGGACAGGGGCCGAGAGACCCAGTACTTC.

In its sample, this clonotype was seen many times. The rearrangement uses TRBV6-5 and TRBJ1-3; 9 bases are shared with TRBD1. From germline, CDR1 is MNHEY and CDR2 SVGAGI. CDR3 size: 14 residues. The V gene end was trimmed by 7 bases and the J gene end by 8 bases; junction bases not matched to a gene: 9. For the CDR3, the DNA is TGTGCCAGCACCCAAACAGGGGGCTGGGACACCATATATTTT. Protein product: CASTQTGGWDTIYF.

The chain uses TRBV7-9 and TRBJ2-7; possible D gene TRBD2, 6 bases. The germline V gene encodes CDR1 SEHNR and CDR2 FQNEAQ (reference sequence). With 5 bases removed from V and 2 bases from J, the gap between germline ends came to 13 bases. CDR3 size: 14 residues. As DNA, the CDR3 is TGTGCCAGCAGCATCGGGACTTTCCCCTACGAGCAGTACTTC. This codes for CASSIGTFPYEQYF.

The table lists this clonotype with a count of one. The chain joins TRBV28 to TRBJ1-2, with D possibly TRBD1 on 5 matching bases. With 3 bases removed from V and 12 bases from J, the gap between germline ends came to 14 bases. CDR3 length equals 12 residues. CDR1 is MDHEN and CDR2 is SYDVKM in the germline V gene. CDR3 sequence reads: CASSFGAIGHTF. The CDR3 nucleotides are TGTGCCAGCAGTTTCGGGGCAATCGGCCACACCTTC.

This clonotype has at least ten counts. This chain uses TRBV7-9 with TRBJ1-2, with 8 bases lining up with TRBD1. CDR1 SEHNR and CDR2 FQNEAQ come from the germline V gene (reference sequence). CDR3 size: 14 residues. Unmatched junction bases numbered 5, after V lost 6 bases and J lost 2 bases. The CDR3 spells CASRFDRGNYGYTF. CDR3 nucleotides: TGTGCCAGCAGATTCGACAGGGGCAACTATGGCTACACCTTC.

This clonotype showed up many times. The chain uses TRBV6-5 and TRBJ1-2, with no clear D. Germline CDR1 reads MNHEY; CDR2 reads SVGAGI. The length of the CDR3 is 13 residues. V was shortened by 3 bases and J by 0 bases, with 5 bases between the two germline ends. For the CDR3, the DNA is TGTGCCAGCAGTTATACCCCTAACTATGGCTACACCTTC. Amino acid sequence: CASSYTPNYGYTF.

Here the CDR3 DNA reads TGTGCCAGCAGCCCGACGACTTTGTCTGGAAACACCATATATTTT. As protein: CASSPTTLSGNTIYF. V usage is TRBV11-2 and J usage is TRBJ1-3; the D is unclear. CDR3 length: 15 amino acids. From germline, CDR1 is SGHAT and CDR2 FQNNGV. Deletions cut 5 bases from V and 1 base from J, with 12 bases between.

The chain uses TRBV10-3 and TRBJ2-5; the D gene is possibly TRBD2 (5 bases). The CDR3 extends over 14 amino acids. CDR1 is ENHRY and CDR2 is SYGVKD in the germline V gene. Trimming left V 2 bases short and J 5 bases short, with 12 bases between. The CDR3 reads CAISEEGRAETQYF. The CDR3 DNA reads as TGTGCCATCAGTGAGGAGGGAAGGGCGGAGACCCAGTACTTC.

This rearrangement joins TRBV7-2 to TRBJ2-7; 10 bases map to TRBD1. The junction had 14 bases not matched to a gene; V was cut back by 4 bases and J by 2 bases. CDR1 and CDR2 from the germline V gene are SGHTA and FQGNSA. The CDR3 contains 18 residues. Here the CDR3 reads CASSSTGGAGQKTYEQYF. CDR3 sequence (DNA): TGTGCCAGCAGCTCGACAGGGGGCGCCGGGCAGAAAACCTACGAGCAGTACTTC. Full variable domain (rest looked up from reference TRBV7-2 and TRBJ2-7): GAGVSQSPSNKVTEKGKDVELRCDPISGHTALYWYRQSLGQGLEFLIYFQGNSAPDKSGLPSDRFSAERTGGSVSTLTIQRTQQEDSAVYLCASSSTGGAGQKTYEQYFGPGTRLTVT.

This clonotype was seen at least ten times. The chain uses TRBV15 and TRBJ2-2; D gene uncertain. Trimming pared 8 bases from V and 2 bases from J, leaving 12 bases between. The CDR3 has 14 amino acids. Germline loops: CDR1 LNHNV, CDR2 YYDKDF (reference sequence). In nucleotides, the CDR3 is TGTGCCACCGGACCGGCCTTAAACACCGGGGAGCTGTTTTTT. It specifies CATGPALNTGELFF.

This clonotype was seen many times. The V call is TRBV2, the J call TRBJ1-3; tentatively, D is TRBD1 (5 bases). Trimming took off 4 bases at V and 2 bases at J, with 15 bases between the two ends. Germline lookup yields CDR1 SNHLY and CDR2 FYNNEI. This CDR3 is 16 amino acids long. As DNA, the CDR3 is TGTGCCAGCAGTGCGGGGGTGCCGGGAACTGGAAACACCATATATTTT. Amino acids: CASSAGVPGTGNTIYF.

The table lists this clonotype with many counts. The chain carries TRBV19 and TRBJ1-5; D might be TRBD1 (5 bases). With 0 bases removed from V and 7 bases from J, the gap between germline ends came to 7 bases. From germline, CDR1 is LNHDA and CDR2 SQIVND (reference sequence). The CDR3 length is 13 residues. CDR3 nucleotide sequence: TGTGCCAGTAGTATAGAGCGGGACCAGCCCCAGCATTTT. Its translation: CASSIERDQPQHF.

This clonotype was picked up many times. The CDR3 DNA follows: TGTGCCAGCAGGGCAGGGCGGCTTAATGAAAAACTGTTTTTT. Its protein product is CASRAGRLNEKLFF. V usage is TRBV2 and J usage is TRBJ1-4; D may be TRBD1 (5 bases). Germline V gives CDR1 SNHLY, CDR2 FYNNEI. The germline V and J ends were trimmed by 6 bases and 4 bases, with 12 bases remaining between them. The CDR3 totals 14 residues.

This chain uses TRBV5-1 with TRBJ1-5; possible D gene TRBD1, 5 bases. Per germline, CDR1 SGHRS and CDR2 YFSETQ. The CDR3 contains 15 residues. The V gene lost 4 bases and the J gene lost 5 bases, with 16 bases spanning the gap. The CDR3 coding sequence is TGCGCCAGCAGCCCATTGACCGGGGGGGATCAGCCCCAGCATTTT. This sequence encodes CASSPLTGGDQPQHF.

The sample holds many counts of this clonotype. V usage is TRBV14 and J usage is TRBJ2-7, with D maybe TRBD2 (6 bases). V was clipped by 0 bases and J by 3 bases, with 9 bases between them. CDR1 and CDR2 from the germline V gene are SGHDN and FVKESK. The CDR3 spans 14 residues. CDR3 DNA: TGTGCCAGCAGCCAAGATGGGGGGATCTACGAGCAGTACTTC. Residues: CASSQDGGIYEQYF.

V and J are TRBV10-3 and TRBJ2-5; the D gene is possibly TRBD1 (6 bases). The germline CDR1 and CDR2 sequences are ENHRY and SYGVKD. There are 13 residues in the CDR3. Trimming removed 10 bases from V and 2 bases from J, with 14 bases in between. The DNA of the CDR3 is TGTGCCACATGGACAGTTAGGCAAGAGACCCAGTACTTC. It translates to CATWTVRQETQYF.

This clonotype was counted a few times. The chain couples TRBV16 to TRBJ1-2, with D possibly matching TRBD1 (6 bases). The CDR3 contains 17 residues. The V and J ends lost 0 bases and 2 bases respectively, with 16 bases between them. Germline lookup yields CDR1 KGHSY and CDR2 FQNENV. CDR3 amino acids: CASSQSGRGQSNYGYTF. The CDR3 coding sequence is TGTGCCAGCAGCCAATCAGGCAGGGGACAATCCAACTATGGCTACACCTTC. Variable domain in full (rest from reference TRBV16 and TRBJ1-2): GEEVAQTPKHLVRGEGQKAKLYCAPIKGHSYVFWYQQVLKNEFKFLISFQNENVFDETGMPKERFSAKCLPNSPCSLEIQATKLEDSAVYFCASSQSGRGQSNYGYTFGSGTRLTVV.

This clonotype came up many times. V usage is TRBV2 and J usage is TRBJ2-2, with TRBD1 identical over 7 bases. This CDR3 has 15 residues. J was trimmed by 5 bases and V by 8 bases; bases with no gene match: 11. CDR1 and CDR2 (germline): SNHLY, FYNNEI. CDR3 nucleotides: TGTGCCAGCTACTCTAGGACAGGCCGGACCGGGGAGCTGTTTTTT. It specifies CASYSRTGRTGELFF.

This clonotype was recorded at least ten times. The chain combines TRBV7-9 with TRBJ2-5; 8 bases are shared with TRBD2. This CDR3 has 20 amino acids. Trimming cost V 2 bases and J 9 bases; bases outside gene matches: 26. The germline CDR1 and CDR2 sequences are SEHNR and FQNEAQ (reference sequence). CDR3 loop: CASSLWGRASPSGSSGPQYF. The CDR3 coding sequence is TGTGCCAGCAGCTTATGGGGACGCGCCTCGCCTAGCGGGTCTAGTGGACCCCAGTACTTC.

The CDR3, as DNA: TGTGCCACCAGCAGCAACAGGGGCTATGGCTACACCTTC. It codes for CATSSNRGYGYTF. The rearrangement links TRBV15 to TRBJ1-2; TRBD1 matches 7 bases. V shed 3 bases, J shed 4 bases, and the junction held 2 bases outside the gene matches. The CDR3 length is 13 residues. Germline V gives CDR1 LNHNV, CDR2 YYDKDF (reference sequence).

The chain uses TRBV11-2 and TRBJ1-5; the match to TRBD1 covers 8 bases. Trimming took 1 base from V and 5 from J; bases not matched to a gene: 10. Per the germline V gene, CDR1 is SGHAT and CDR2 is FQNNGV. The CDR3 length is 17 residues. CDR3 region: CASSLVSGTGAYQPQHF. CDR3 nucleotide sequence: TGTGCCAGCAGCTTAGTCTCCGGGACAGGAGCATATCAGCCCCAGCATTTT.

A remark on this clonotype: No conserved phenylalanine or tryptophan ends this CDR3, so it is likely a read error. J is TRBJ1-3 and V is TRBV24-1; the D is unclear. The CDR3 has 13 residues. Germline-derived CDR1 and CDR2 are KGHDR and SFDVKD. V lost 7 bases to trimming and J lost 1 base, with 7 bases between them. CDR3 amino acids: CATSGPSGNTIYL. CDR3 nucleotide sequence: TGTGCCACCAGCGGCCCGTCTGGAAACACCATATATCTT.

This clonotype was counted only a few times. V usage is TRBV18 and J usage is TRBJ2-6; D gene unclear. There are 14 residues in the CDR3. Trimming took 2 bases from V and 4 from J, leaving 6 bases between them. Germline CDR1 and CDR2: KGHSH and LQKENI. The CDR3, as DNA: TGTGCCAGCTCACCAGAATCGGGGGCCAACGTCCTGACTTTC. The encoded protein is CASSPESGANVLTF.

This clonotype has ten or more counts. The CDR3, as DNA: TGTGCCAGCAGCCGGGGGGCCCTAACCTCACGAAGCACTGAAGCTTTCTTT. Translated, it gives CASSRGALTSRSTEAFF. The J gene is TRBJ1-1, the V gene TRBV7-9, with D possibly matching TRBD1 (6 bases). There are 17 residues in the CDR3. V lost 5 bases and J lost 4, with 23 bases in between. Germline-derived CDR1 and CDR2 are SEHNR and FQNEAQ (reference sequence).

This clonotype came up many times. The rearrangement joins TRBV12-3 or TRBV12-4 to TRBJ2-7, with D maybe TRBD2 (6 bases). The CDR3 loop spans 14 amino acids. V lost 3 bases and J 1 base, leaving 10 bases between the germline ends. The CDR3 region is CASSFEGGSYEQYF. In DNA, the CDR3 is TGTGCCAGCAGTTTCGAGGGAGGTTCCTACGAGCAGTACTTC.

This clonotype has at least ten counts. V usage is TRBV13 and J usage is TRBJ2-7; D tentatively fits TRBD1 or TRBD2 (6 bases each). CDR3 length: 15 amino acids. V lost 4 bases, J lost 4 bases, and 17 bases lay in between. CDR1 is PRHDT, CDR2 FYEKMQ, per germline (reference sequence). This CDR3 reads CASSSRGPKLYEQYF. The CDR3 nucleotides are TGTGCCAGCAGCTCCCGGGGGCCGAAACTGTACGAGCAGTACTTC.

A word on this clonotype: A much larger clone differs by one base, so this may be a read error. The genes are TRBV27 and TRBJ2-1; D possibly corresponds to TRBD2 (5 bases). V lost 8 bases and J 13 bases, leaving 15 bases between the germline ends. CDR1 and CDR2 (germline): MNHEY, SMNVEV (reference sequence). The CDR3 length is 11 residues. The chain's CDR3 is CASVSGPAQFF. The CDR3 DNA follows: TGTGCCAGCGTAAGCGGACCGGCCCAGTTCTTC.

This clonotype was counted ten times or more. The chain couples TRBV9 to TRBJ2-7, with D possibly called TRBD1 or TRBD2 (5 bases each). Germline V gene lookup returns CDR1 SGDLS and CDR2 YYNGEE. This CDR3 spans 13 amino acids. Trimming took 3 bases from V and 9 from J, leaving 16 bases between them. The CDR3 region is CASSAGTSAGQYF. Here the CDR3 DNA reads TGTGCCAGCAGCGCCGGGACGTCAGCTGGGCAGTACTTC.

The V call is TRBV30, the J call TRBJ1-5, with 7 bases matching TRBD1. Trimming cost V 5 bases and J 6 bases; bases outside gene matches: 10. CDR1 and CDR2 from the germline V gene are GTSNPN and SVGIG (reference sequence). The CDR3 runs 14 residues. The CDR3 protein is CAWDSGTDGQPQHF. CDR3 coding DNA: TGTGCCTGGGACTCAGGGACAGACGGTCAGCCCCAGCATTTT.